Sequencing of this TCR beta chain was carried out in a study of blood T cell repertoires in COVID-19. Looking at the study overall: The cDNA or gDNA used as material had been derived from T cells, B-cell-depleted T cells, or PBMCs.

Sequencing was performed with immunoSEQ multiplex PCR; in TCRdb, only in-frame clones are kept and a portion is missing. This table holds about 240,000 clones, around 83% found once. This sequence was found in a woman over 75 with acute or convalescent COVID-19. The sequencing sample was made of peripheral blood.

The CDR3 nucleotides are TGTGCCAGCAGCGTGAGGCAGAACTATGGCTACACCTTC. This gives the protein CASSVRQNYGYTF. The chain employs TRBV9 and TRBJ1-2; D unresolved. Germline loops: CDR1 SGDLS, CDR2 YYNGEE. Trimming took off 2 bases at V and 2 bases at J, with 7 bases between the two ends. CDR3 length: 13 amino acids. Variable domain in full (rest from reference TRBV9 and TRBJ1-2): DSGVTQTPKHLITATGQRVTLRCSPRSGDLSVYWYQQSLDQGLQFLIQYYNGEERAKGNILERFSAQQFPDLHSELNLSSLELGDSALYFCASSVRQNYGYTFGSGTRLTVV.